The T cell receptor (beta chain) described here comes from a study of a mutant IDH1 vaccine in newly diagnosed glioma. About this clone itself: Its antigen is not identified.

This table comes from immunoSEQ multiplex PCR, and its TCRdb copy is limited to in-frame clones, with some not included. This table has 40,000 or so clones, 65% to 85% appearing once. V shed 3 bases and J 2 bases; nucleotides not matched to a gene: 8. Germline V gene sequence: CDR1 SGHVS, CDR2 FQNEAQ. This CDR3 has 16 amino acids. The time point here: week 11, during vaccination. Each vaccine dose was 300 ug of mutant IDH1 20-mer peptide, with topical imiquimod. The V call is TRBV7-8, the J call TRBJ2-7, with 9 bases fitting TRBD1. This clonotype originated in a middle-aged man with glioma. The material sequenced was PBMCs, taken from a glioma patient whose treatment included an IDH1 peptide vaccine. This CDR3 reads CASSLALRDRAYEQYF. DNA of the CDR3: TGTGCCAGCAGCTTGGCGCTTCGGGACAGGGCCTACGAGCAGTACTTC.